The clone carrying this T cell receptor (beta chain) was picked up one time. Antigen: not known. This record belongs to a study of shared clonotypes between healthy human individuals. The table came from immunoSEQ multiplex PCR; TCRdb's copy has only in-frame clones and leaves some out. Altogether more than 850,000 clones are present, around 78% being singletons, with the ten largest covering about 0.52%. CDR1 MNHEY and CDR2 SVGAGI come from the germline V gene. The CDR3 has 13 residues. The germline V and J ends were trimmed by 6 bases and 6 bases, with 12 bases remaining between them. Study outcomes and limitations: Clonotypes shared by all four donors outscored non-shared clonotypes in generation probability. Larger estimated richness was generally seen in naive subsets than in memory subsets.

The chain recombines TRBV6-5 with TRBJ1-5; D remains unclear. Sequencing used memory CD4+ T cells from PBMCs. The subset: CD45RA-negative fraction. The sequence was obtained from a man aged 18 to 30 in good health. Some clones in this sample may be carry-over from other donors' samples. This CDR3 reads CASRDGISQPQHF. DNA for the CDR3: TGTGCCAGCAGGGATGGGATTAGTCAGCCCCAGCATTTT.